The 25 T cell receptor beta chains below come from one sample, sequenced in a study of beta chain features in type 1 diabetes (dated by TCRdb to the late 2010s). Library preparation employed the immunoSEQ multiplex PCR assay. The High Capacity cDNA Reverse Transcription Kit was used to reverse transcribe all of the isolated RNA, meaning that expressed TCRB transcripts were what got sequenced. Entries here come from immuneACCESS through TCRdb and include only in-frame sequences with V and J called. Some clones fail to appear in such tables; in the studies checked, an unresolved V gene covers under half of the shortfall, and the cause of the remainder is unknown. This sample lists 900,000 or so clones; about a sixth were detected once. The top ten clonotypes cover about 0.025% of the sample. Sample: naive CD4+ T cells from blood. The sample's cell subset or site, from its label and the paper: true naive CD4+ T cells. These receptors were obtained from a woman aged 18-29 years in good health.

Only a few counts were recorded for this clone. The genes are TRBV10-3 and TRBJ1-2, with 10 bases fitting TRBD1. The germline gives CDR1 ENHRY, CDR2 SYGVKD. The CDR3 loop spans 13 amino acids. J gave up 8 bases and V 8 bases, and 8 bases lay outside the gene matches. The DNA for the CDR3 is TGTGCCATCGGTCTGACAGGGGGCAGCGGCTACACCTTC. Amino acid sequence: CAIGLTGGSGYTF.

This clone was counted a few times. The chain has TRBV15 and TRBJ2-4; D is possibly TRBD1 or TRBD2 (5 bases each). Between the trimmed V and J ends, which lost 3 bases and 7 bases, there was a span of 22 bases. Germline V CDR1 and CDR2: LNHNV, YYDKDF (reference sequence). There are 17 residues in the CDR3. CDR3 nucleotide sequence: TGTGCCACCAGCAGTTCGATGCGGGCCCCAAAGGGGAACATTCAGTACTTC. This translates into CATSSSMRAPKGNIQYF.

This clone was counted only a few times. The rearrangement uses TRBV7-2 and TRBJ1-2; TRBD1 agrees at 9 bases. The CDR3 totals 13 residues. The germline V gene encodes CDR1 SGHTA and CDR2 FQGNSA. Trimming took 3 bases from V and 8 from J; bases not matched to a gene: 4. The CDR3 sequence: CASSLYGTGGYTF. The CDR3 coding sequence is TGTGCCAGCAGCTTGTATGGGACAGGGGGCTACACCTTC.

CDR3 nucleotide sequence: TGTGCCAGCTCACCATGGGTCAGCTCCTACAATGAGCAGTTCTTC. Its translation: CASSPWVSSYNEQFF. The V and J genes are TRBV18 and TRBJ2-1; D gene uncertain. This CDR3 has 15 residues. CDR1 KGHSH and CDR2 LQKENI come from the germline V gene. Trimming removed 2 bases from V and 0 bases from J, with 8 bases in between.

V usage is TRBV28 and J usage is TRBJ1-5, with D hard to call. The germline CDR1 and CDR2 sequences are MDHEN and SYDVKM. The length of the CDR3 is 13 residues. Trimming left V 6 bases short and J 3 bases short, with 9 bases between. CDR3 sequence (DNA): TGTGCCAGCAGGAACGGGAACAATCAGCCCCAGCATTTT. Protein sequence: CASRNGNNQPQHF.

This clone was observed a handful of times. This sample includes further DNA sequences coding for the same CDR3. The J gene is TRBJ1-4, the V gene TRBV18; maybe TRBD1 (5 bases). The germline V gene encodes CDR1 KGHSH and CDR2 LQKENI. Trimming removed 3 bases at V and 5 bases at J, with 10 bases between. The CDR3 length is 14 residues. CDR3 residues: CASSPRGTNEKLFF. CDR3 nucleotide sequence: TGTGCCAGCTCACCTCGGGGGACGAATGAAAAACTGTTTTTT.

The chain has TRBV10-3 and TRBJ2-2; the match to TRBD2 covers 7 bases. V was clipped by 6 bases and J by 0 bases; unmatched bases: 1. The CDR3 consists of 14 residues. Germline assignment: CDR1 ENHRY and CDR2 SYGVKD. CDR3 in amino acids: CAIRSGTNTGELFF. The CDR3 DNA follows: TGTGCCATCAGGAGCGGGACGAACACCGGGGAGCTGTTTTTT.

This clone appeared once. The chain is built from TRBV9 and TRBJ2-1; TRBD2 aligns across 7 bases. The CDR3 spans 15 residues. The V segment lost 4 bases and the J segment 0 bases; nucleotides outside the gene matches: 4. Germline-derived CDR1 and CDR2 are SGDLS and YYNGEE. CDR3 region: CASSPGTNSYNEQFF. The DNA for the CDR3 is TGTGCCAGCAGCCCCGGGACTAACTCCTACAATGAGCAGTTCTTC.

Only a few counts were recorded for this clone. The rearrangement links TRBV11-2 to TRBJ2-1; D is ambiguous. Trimming left V 5 bases short and J 0 bases short, with 23 bases between. Germline CDR1 reads SGHAT; CDR2 reads FQNNGV. CDR3 size: 19 residues. The CDR3 bases are TGTGCCAGCAGCCCAATATTTCAGCTGTTCGACCGCTCCTACAATGAGCAGTTCTTC. This encodes CASSPIFQLFDRSYNEQFF.

The V gene is TRBV6-1, the J gene TRBJ1-5; D is undetermined. Trimming took off 1 base at V and 5 bases at J, with 15 bases between the two ends. This CDR3 comprises 16 residues. Germline CDR1 and CDR2: MNHNS and SASEGT. CDR3: CASSEVGPPAYQPQHF. The CDR3 nucleotides read TGTGCCAGCAGTGAAGTAGGCCCTCCTGCTTATCAGCCCCAGCATTTT.

This clone was counted only a few times. The chain recombines TRBV6-5 with TRBJ2-7; D not certain. Germline V gives CDR1 MNHEY, CDR2 SVGAGI. V shed 0 bases and J shed 6 bases, with 15 bases lying between them. The CDR3 runs to 15 residues. The CDR3 is CASSYSAGPGLEQYF. The CDR3 DNA reads TGTGCCAGCAGTTACTCGGCAGGACCCGGGCTCGAGCAGTACTTC.

The chain carries TRBV28 and TRBJ1-1; D possibly corresponds to TRBD1 (5 bases). Trimming stripped 6 bases from V and 10 bases from J, with 12 bases between. Per the germline V gene, CDR1 is MDHEN and CDR2 is SYDVKM. The CDR3 contains 11 residues. The CDR3 reads CASRFWGGAFF. The CDR3 nucleotides read TGTGCCAGCAGGTTCTGGGGGGGAGCTTTCTTT.

The rearrangement joins TRBV7-2 to TRBJ2-5; D may be TRBD2 (5 bases). Germline CDR1 is SGHTA and CDR2 is FQGNSA. The V end was cut by 2 bases, the J end by 2 bases, with 15 bases between. The CDR3 sequence is 16 residues long. Written as DNA, the CDR3 is TGTGCCAGCAGCTTACACCGAGGAGGCCGACAAGAGACCCAGTACTTC. It translates to CASSLHRGGRQETQYF. The variable domain in full, with the rest retrieved from reference TRBV7-2 and TRBJ2-5, is GAGVSQSPSNKVTEKGKDVELRCDPISGHTALYWYRQSLGQGLEFLIYFQGNSAPDKSGLPSDRFSAERTGGSVSTLTIQRTQQEDSAVYLCASSLHRGGRQETQYFGPGTRLLVL.

This clone was seen more than once but under ten times. This rearrangement joins TRBV12-5 to TRBJ2-5; D possibly corresponds to TRBD1 (5 bases). CDR1 and CDR2 (germline): LGHNT, FRNRAP. V shed 4 bases and J shed 5 bases, with 11 bases lying between them. The CDR3 totals 13 residues. Here the CDR3 reads CASGSGAGETQYF. In DNA form, the CDR3 reads TGTGCTAGTGGTTCTGGGGCAGGGGAGACCCAGTACTTC. Using reference TRBV12-5 and TRBJ2-5 for the parts outside the CDR3, the full variable domain is DARVTQTPRHKVTEMGQEVTMRCQPILGHNTVFWYRQTMMQGLELLAYFRNRAPLDDSGMPKDRFSAEMPDATLATLKIQPSEPRDSAVYFCASGSGAGETQYFGPGTRLLVL.

The chain uses TRBV7-5 and TRBJ1-1; whether TRBD1, the table's D call, matches the DNA was not checked. TRBV7-5 is a listed pseudogene. The CDR3 covers 13 residues. As DNA, the CDR3 is TGTGCCAGCAGCAAGACAGGGGACACTGAAGCTTTCTTT. Amino acid sequence: CASSKTGDTEAFF.

The V call is TRBV2, the J call TRBJ2-5; no clear D. Trimming took 5 bases from V and 7 from J, leaving 5 bases between them. Germline CDR1 reads SNHLY; CDR2 reads FYNNEI. The CDR3 extends over 10 amino acids. CDR3 coding DNA: TGTGCCAGCAGTTTGGGGACCCAGTACTTC. Translated, it gives CASSLGTQYF.

This clone was seen a few times. The chain is built from TRBV5-1 and TRBJ2-5, with D possibly TRBD1 on 5 matching bases. Trimming removed 5 bases from V and 5 bases from J, with 16 bases in between. CDR1 SGHRS and CDR2 YFSETQ come from the germline V gene. The CDR3 runs 14 residues. This CDR3 reads CASSIQVRTETQYF. CDR3 sequence (DNA): TGCGCCAGCAGTATACAGGTCCGAACGGAGACCCAGTACTTC.

The rearrangement uses TRBV21-1 and TRBJ2-3. TRBV21-1 has pseudogene status. The CDR3 has 15 residues. The CDR3 region is CAIPSPGRKTDTQYF. CDR3 coding DNA: TGTGCCATTCCTTCGCCGGGCAGGAAAACAGATACGCAGTATTTT.

J is TRBJ1-5 and V is TRBV7-2, with TRBD1 as a possible D gene (5 bases). The CDR3 runs to 15 residues. In germline, CDR1 is SGHTA, CDR2 FQGNSA. Trimming took 1 base from V and 3 from J, leaving 10 bases between them. The CDR3: CASSLDPGFNQPQHF. The CDR3 coding sequence is TGTGCCAGCAGCTTAGACCCAGGGTTCAATCAGCCCCAGCATTTT.

The chain couples TRBV28 to TRBJ1-1; D remains ambiguous. V was clipped by 3 bases and J by 2 bases, with 10 bases between them. Germline V lookup: CDR1 MDHEN, CDR2 SYDVKM. This CDR3 has 14 residues. The CDR3 region is CASSLAGFNTEAFF. The CDR3 DNA reads as TGTGCCAGCAGTTTGGCAGGATTCAACACTGAAGCTTTCTTT.

The chain combines TRBV19 with TRBJ1-5; TRBD1 is a possible D gene (6 bases). The CDR3 consists of 15 residues. V gave up 4 bases and J gave up 5 bases, with 15 bases separating them. Germline assignment: CDR1 LNHDA and CDR2 SQIVND (reference sequence). This chain's CDR3 is CASSKGGPLYQPQHF. The CDR3 DNA reads as TGTGCCAGTAGTAAGGGGGGACCCTTATATCAGCCCCAGCATTTT.

The rearrangement links TRBV28 to TRBJ1-1, with D tentatively TRBD1 (5 bases). The germline V and J ends were trimmed by 3 bases and 5 bases, with 19 bases remaining between them. This CDR3 comprises 16 residues. Germline V gene lookup returns CDR1 MDHEN and CDR2 SYDVKM. The DNA for the CDR3 is TGTGCCAGCAGTTTTCAATTACAGGCGGGAGGGACTGAAGCTTTCTTT. Residues: CASSFQLQAGGTEAFF.

V usage is TRBV28 and J usage is TRBJ2-2; maybe TRBD2 (6 bases). The V end was cut by 2 bases, the J end by 5 bases, with 21 bases between. This CDR3 has 18 residues. Germline V gene data show CDR1 as MDHEN and CDR2 as SYDVKM. In DNA form, the CDR3 reads TGTGCCAGCAGTTTAGGCCTTGCTCAGGCCGGGGGAACCGGGGAGCTGTTTTTT. Its translation: CASSLGLAQAGGTGELFF.

The rearrangement joins TRBV7-9 to TRBJ1-3; D is possibly TRBD1 (6 bases). The CDR3 length is 16 residues. Germline CDR1 is SEHNR and CDR2 is FQNEAQ (reference sequence). V was pared by 1 base and J by 0 bases, with 10 bases between. The CDR3 is CASSLVGAGSGNTIYF. The CDR3 DNA follows: TGTGCCAGCAGCTTAGTGGGGGCAGGCTCTGGAAACACCATATATTTT.

This clone showed up just a few times. The chain recombines TRBV4-1 with TRBJ2-7; D is unclear. The V end was cut by 3 bases, the J end by 2 bases, with 8 bases between. This CDR3 has 13 amino acids. Germline CDR1 and CDR2: MGHRA and YSYEKL. The DNA of the CDR3 is TGCGCCAGCAGCCACATTGTGACCTACGAGCAGTACTTC. The encoded protein is CASSHIVTYEQYF.